A single sample is the source of the 20 T cell receptor beta chains below, sequenced in a study of cytotoxic CD8 clonotypes in ibrutinib-treated CLL. Sequencing was performed with immunoSEQ multiplex PCR; in TCRdb, only in-frame clones are kept and a portion is missing. The sample holds roughly 150,000 clones, 81% seen once. Sequenced here: PBMCs, sampled after 12 months of ibrutinib treatment. These receptors all stem from a human donor with chronic lymphocytic leukemia.

This chain connects TRBV19 to TRBJ1-1; perhaps TRBD1 as D (6 bases). The germline gives CDR1 LNHDA, CDR2 SQIVND (reference sequence). Trimming shortened V by 1 base and J by 0 bases, and 12 bases separated the two germline ends. The CDR3 has 16 amino acids. The CDR3: CASSIGTVTMNTEAFF. The CDR3 DNA reads TGTGCCAGTAGTATAGGGACAGTCACCATGAACACTGAAGCTTTCTTT.

The rearrangement joins TRBV21-1 to TRBJ1-3; the DNA was not used to check the table's D call, TRBD1. TRBV21-1 counts as a pseudogene. The CDR3 contains 17 residues. The CDR3 bases are TGTGCCAGCAGCAAAGGGGAGCTAGGGGGACGTGGAAACACCATATATTTT. It encodes CASSKGELGGRGNTIYF.

The chain joins TRBV7-3 to TRBJ2-3; 9 positions match TRBD2. The CDR3 has 15 amino acids. V gave up 7 bases and J gave up 4 bases; unmatched junction bases: 9. Germline assignment: CDR1 SGHTA and CDR2 FQGTGA. CDR3 coding DNA: TGTGCCAGCAATCTGGGCGGGAGGGCCGCAGATACGCAGTATTTT. Translated: CASNLGGRAADTQYF. Full variable domain (outside the CDR3, taken from reference TRBV7-3 and TRBJ2-3): GAGVSQTPSNKVTEKGKYVELRCDPISGHTALYWYRQSLGQGPEFLIYFQGTGAADDSGLPNDRFFAVRPEGSVSTLKIQRTERGDSAVYLCASNLGGRAADTQYFGPGTRLTVL.

This chain connects TRBV4-3 to TRBJ1-2; 10 nucleotides match TRBD1. CDR1 LGHNA and CDR2 YSLEER come from the germline V gene. Trimming cost V 3 bases and J 7 bases; bases outside gene matches: 8. This CDR3 region has 15 residues. The CDR3 DNA reads TGCGCCAGCAGCCAGTGGACAGGGGGGACGGGTGGCTACACCTTC. As protein: CASSQWTGGTGGYTF.

This clone was seen a handful of times. The rearrangement links TRBV19 to TRBJ1-5, with D unclear. CDR1 is LNHDA and CDR2 is SQIVND in the germline V gene (reference sequence). The V gene lost 2 bases and the J gene lost 7 bases, with 6 bases spanning the gap. CDR3 size: 12 residues. This chain's CDR3 is CASSISSQPQHF. The CDR3 DNA reads TGTGCCAGTAGTATAAGCAGCCAGCCCCAGCATTTT.

This clone has just one count. Sequence at one end of the junction differs from germline and may be a read error. The chain employs TRBV5-6 and TRBJ1-2; a possible D gene is TRBD1 (6 bases). From germline, CDR1 is SGHDT and CDR2 YYEEEE. This CDR3 is built from 15 residues. The CDR3 loop reads CASTLERGGHGGYTF. In DNA form, the CDR3 reads TGTGCCAGCACCTTGGAGCGGGGGGGCCATGGTGGCTACACCTTC.

V and J are TRBV28 and TRBJ2-1, with 11 nucleotides matching TRBD2. Germline assignment: CDR1 MDHEN and CDR2 SYDVKM. CDR3 length equals 16 residues. The V and J ends lost 6 bases and 5 bases, in that order; junction bases with no gene match: 9. DNA of the CDR3: TGTGCCAGCAGGCCGGGACTAGCGGACCTACACAATGAGCAGTTCTTC. The encoded protein is CASRPGLADLHNEQFF.

The chain carries TRBV2 and TRBJ1-1; possibly TRBD1 for D (6 bases). The germline V gene encodes CDR1 SNHLY and CDR2 FYNNEI. CDR3 length: 17 residues. Trimming stripped 1 base from V and 5 bases from J, with 20 bases between. Here the CDR3 DNA reads TGTGCCAGCAGTGAAGTGGAGGATAGACAGGCAAGTACTGAAGCTTTCTTT. Protein sequence: CASSEVEDRQASTEAFF.

This clone showed up just once. This chain uses TRBV27 with TRBJ2-7; D is perhaps TRBD1 or TRBD2 (6 bases each). The germline gives CDR1 MNHEY, CDR2 SMNVEV (reference sequence). This CDR3 comprises 16 residues. The ends were cut back, 5 bases at V and 4 bases at J, with 21 bases in the middle. This chain's CDR3 is CASSPNRGRDLYEQYF. The CDR3 DNA reads as TGTGCCAGCAGTCCCAACCGGGGGCGCGATCTATACGAGCAGTACTTC.

The chain is built from TRBV7-2 and TRBJ2-5; 9 nucleotides match TRBD1. The CDR3 covers 14 residues. J gave up 4 bases and V 5 bases, and 5 bases lay outside the gene matches. CDR1 is SGHTA and CDR2 is FQGNSA in the germline V gene. CDR3 in DNA: TGTGCCAGCAGCCCGCCGGGACAGGGAGAGACCCAGTACTTC. As protein: CASSPPGQGETQYF.

The J gene is TRBJ2-1, the V gene TRBV2; either TRBD1 or TRBD2 may supply D (5 bases each). Germline V lookup: CDR1 SNHLY, CDR2 FYNNEI. The CDR3 runs to 12 residues. V was clipped by 4 bases and J by 8 bases, with 9 bases between them. CDR3 loop: CASSVRGDEQFF. The CDR3 DNA is TGTGCCAGCAGTGTCAGAGGGGATGAGCAGTTCTTC. Drawing the rest from reference TRBV2 and TRBJ2-1, the complete variable domain is EPEVTQTPSHQVTQMGQEVILRCVPISNHLYFYWYRQILGQKVEFLVSFYNNEISEKSEIFDDQFSVERPDGSNFTLKIRSTKLEDSAMYFCASSVRGDEQFFGPGTRLTVL.

Here the CDR3 DNA reads TGTGCCAGCAGCTTAGCGAAGGGGTACACGTACGAGCAGTACTTC. Translating gives CASSLAKGYTYEQYF. V is TRBV7-2 and J is TRBJ2-7; D is perhaps TRBD1 (5 bases). Germline lookup yields CDR1 SGHTA and CDR2 FQGNSA. The V gene lost 0 bases and the J gene lost 4 bases, with 13 bases spanning the gap. The CDR3 extends over 15 amino acids.

The chain recombines TRBV7-2 with TRBJ2-4; D is ambiguous. The CDR3 has 13 residues. Deletions cut 5 bases from V and 6 bases from J, with 11 bases between. Germline V gene data show CDR1 as SGHTA and CDR2 as FQGNSA. For the CDR3, the DNA is TGTGCCAGCAGCCCCAGGCGCGGAAACATTCAGTACTTC. It encodes CASSPRRGNIQYF.

CDR3 DNA: TGTGCCGCACACCAGGGGGGGGCCAACGTCCTGACTTTC. Its protein is CAAHQGGANVLTF. The chain links TRBV19 to TRBJ2-6, with a possible D match to TRBD1 (6 bases). The CDR3 has 13 amino acids. Trimming took 11 bases from V and 4 from J, leaving 12 bases between them. Per the germline V gene, CDR1 is LNHDA and CDR2 is SQIVND (reference sequence).

This clone was seen a single time. The J gene is TRBJ2-1, the V gene TRBV11-2; 12 nucleotides align to TRBD1. CDR1 is SGHAT and CDR2 is FQNNGV in the germline V gene. The CDR3 covers 13 residues. Unmatched junction bases numbered 4, after V lost 6 bases and J lost 10 bases. This chain's CDR3 is CASRGTGGWEQFF. In nucleotides, the CDR3 is TGTGCCAGCAGAGGGACAGGGGGCTGGGAGCAGTTCTTC.

Concerning this clone: Additional DNA sequences in this sample encode the identical CDR3. V and J are TRBV18 and TRBJ2-1; a possible D gene is TRBD2 (6 bases). The CDR3 has 13 residues. The V end was cut by 2 bases, the J end by 8 bases, with 10 bases between. Germline V gene lookup returns CDR1 KGHSH and CDR2 LQKENI. The CDR3 loop reads CASSPRGGDEQFF. The CDR3 nucleotides read TGTGCCAGCTCACCAAGGGGAGGCGATGAGCAGTTCTTC.

V gene TRBV19 combines with J gene TRBJ2-5; 8 bases fit TRBD1. CDR3 length: 14 residues. Germline CDR1 reads LNHDA; CDR2 reads SQIVND (reference sequence). V was clipped by 5 bases and J by 1 base; unmatched bases: 3. CDR3 sequence (DNA): TGTGCCAGTAGTCTTGGACAGGGCCAAGAGACCCAGTACTTC. Residues: CASSLGQGQETQYF.

The V call is TRBV21-1, the J call TRBJ2-7; the table's D gene call, TRBD2, was not cross checked with the DNA. TRBV21-1 is marked as a pseudogene. The CDR3 is 16 amino acids. The CDR3 spells CASSTTSGRPRGEQYF. In nucleotides, the CDR3 is TGTGCCAGCAGCACTACTAGCGGAAGACCTCGGGGCGAGCAGTACTTC.

This clone occurred once. The CDR3 DNA follows: TGTGCCAGCAGGGGATGGACCCCAAAGGACACCTTC. As protein: CASRGWTPKDTF. This chain joins TRBV2 and TRBJ1-2; D gene uncertain. The length of the CDR3 is 12 residues. Germline CDR1 is SNHLY and CDR2 is FYNNEI. V lost 6 bases and J 12 bases, leaving 17 bases between the germline ends.

The rearrangement uses TRBV30 and TRBJ2-1; 8 bases are a match to TRBD1. Trimming cost V 1 base and J 3 bases; bases outside gene matches: 5. CDR1 GTSNPN and CDR2 SVGIG come from the germline V gene (reference sequence). The CDR3 sequence is 15 residues long. CDR3 DNA: TGTGCCTGGAGTGCCGGACAGGGAGGCTACAATGAGCAGTTCTTC. Translated, it gives CAWSAGQGGYNEQFF.